A single TCR beta chain is shown here with its context. Antigen specificity is unknown. V was shortened by 0 bases and J by 6 bases, with 7 bases between the two germline ends. Germline lookup yields CDR1 SGDLS and CDR2 YYNGEE. CDR3 size: 13 residues. The PCR used 60 Vbeta and 13 Jbeta primers. TCRdb's table, derived via immunoSEQ multiplex PCR, lists solely in-frame clones and lacks some. The sample table sets out approximately 120,000 clones. This entry comes from a study of cytomegalovirus exposure and HLA in healthy donors. Study in general: In terms of ancestry, the Caucasian-associated cluster contained roughly four fifths of the roughly 400 genotyped donors. Findings and caveats of the study: CMV serostatus was the only recorded immune exposure for donors. Listed as cytomegalovirus-associated were 170 or so TCR beta chains.

The TCR was taken from a man between 35 and 55 years old in good health and CMV-seronegative. The V and J genes are TRBV9 and TRBJ1-5, with no clear D. Sequenced: PBMCs. CDR3 sequence (DNA): TGTGCCAGCAGCGTAGCAGAGGGTCAGCCCCAGCATTTT. The encoded protein is CASSVAEGQPQHF.